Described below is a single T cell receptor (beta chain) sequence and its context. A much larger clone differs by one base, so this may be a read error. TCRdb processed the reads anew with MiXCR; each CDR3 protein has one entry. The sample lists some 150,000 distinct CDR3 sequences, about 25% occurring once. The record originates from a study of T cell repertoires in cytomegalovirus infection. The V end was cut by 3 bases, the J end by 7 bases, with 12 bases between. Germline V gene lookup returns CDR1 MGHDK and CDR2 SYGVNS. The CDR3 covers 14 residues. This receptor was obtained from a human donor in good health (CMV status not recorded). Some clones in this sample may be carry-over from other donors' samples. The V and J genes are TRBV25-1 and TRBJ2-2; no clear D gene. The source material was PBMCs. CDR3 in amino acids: CASSDSAFGGELFF. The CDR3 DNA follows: TGTGCCAGCAGTGATTCCGCGTTCGGCGGGGAGCTGTTTTTT.